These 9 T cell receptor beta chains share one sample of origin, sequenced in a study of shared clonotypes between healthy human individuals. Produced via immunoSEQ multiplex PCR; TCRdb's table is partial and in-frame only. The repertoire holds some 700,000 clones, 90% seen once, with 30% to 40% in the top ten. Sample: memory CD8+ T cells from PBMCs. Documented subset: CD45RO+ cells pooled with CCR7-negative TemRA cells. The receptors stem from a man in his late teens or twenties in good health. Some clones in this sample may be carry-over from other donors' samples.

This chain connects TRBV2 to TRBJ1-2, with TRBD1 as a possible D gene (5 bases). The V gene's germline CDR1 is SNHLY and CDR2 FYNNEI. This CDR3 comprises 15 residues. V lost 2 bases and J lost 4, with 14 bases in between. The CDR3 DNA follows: TGTGCCAGCAGTGAAAAGGTGATGGGGACCTATGGCTACACCTTC. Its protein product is CASSEKVMGTYGYTF.

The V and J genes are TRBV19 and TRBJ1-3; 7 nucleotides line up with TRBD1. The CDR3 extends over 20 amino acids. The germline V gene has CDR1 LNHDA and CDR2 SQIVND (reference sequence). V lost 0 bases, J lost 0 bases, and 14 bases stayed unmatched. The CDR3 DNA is TGTGCCAGTAGTATAGATCGCGGACAGGCTGGACTGCTCTCTGGAAACACCATATATTTT. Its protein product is CASSIDRGQAGLLSGNTIYF.

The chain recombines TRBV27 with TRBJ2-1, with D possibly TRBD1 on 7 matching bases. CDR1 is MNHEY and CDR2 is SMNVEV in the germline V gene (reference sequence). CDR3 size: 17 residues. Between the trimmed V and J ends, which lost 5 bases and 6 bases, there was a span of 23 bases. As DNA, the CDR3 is TGTGCCAGCAGTCCATACCCCGCAGGGGGGATTGGCAATGAGCAGTTCTTC. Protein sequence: CASSPYPAGGIGNEQFF.

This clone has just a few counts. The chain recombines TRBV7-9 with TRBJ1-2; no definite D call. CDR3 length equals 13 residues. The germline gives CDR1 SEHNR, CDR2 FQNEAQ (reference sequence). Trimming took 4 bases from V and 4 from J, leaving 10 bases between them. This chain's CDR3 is CASSSGFLYGYTF. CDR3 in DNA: TGTGCCAGCAGCTCCGGATTCCTCTATGGCTACACCTTC.

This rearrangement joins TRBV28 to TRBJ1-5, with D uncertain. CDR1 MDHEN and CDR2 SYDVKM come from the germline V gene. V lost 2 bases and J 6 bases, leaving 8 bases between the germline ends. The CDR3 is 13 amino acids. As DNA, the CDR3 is TGTGCCAGCAGTTTACTTGAGGGTCAGCCCCAGCATTTT. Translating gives CASSLLEGQPQHF.

DNA for the CDR3: TGTGCCAGCAGTCCTCAGACAGGGATCCACGAGCAGTACTTC. Translation gives CASSPQTGIHEQYF. The chain uses TRBV27 and TRBJ2-7, with 7 positions matching TRBD1. The V gene's germline CDR1 is MNHEY and CDR2 SMNVEV (reference sequence). Trimming at V came to 5 bases and at J to 5 bases, leaving 9 bases not matched to a gene. This CDR3 contains 14 residues.

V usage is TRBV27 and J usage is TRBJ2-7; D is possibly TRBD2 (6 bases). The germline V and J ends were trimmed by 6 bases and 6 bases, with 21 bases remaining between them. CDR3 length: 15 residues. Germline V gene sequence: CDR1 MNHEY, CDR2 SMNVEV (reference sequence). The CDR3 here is CASRLRGAPGVEQYF. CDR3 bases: TGTGCCAGCAGACTACGCGGGGCCCCGGGGGTCGAGCAGTACTTC.

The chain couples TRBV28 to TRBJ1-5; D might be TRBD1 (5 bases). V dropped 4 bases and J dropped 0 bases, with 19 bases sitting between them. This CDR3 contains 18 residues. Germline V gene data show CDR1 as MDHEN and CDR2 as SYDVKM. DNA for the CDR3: TGTGCCAGCAGTTCGGTGTGGGGTGAGGGGTATAGCAATCAGCCCCAGCATTTT. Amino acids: CASSSVWGEGYSNQPQHF.

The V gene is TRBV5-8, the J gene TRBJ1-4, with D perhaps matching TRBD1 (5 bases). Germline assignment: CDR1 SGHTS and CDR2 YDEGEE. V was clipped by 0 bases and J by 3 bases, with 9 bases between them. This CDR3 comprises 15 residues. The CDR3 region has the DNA TGTGCCAGCAGCTTGGCGACAGTATCTAATGAAAAACTGTTTTTT. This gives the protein CASSLATVSNEKLFF.